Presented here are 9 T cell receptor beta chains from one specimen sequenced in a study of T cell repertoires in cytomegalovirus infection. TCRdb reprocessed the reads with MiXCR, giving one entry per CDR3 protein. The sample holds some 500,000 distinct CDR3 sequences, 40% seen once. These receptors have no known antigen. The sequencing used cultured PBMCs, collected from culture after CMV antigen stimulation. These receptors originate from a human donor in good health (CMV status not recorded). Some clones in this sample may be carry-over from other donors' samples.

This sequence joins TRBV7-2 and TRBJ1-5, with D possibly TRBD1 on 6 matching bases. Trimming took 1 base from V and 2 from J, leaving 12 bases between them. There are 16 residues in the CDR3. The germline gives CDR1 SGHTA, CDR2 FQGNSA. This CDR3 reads CASSLVGGSGNQPQHF. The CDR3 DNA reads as TGTGCCAGCAGCTTAGTAGGGGGAAGCGGCAATCAGCCCCAGCATTTT. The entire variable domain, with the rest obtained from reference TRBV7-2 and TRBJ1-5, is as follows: GAGVSQSPSNKVTEKGKDVELRCDPISGHTALYWYRQSLGQGLEFLIYFQGNSAPDKSGLPSDRFSAERTGGSVSTLTIQRTQQEDSAVYLCASSLVGGSGNQPQHFGDGTRLSIL.

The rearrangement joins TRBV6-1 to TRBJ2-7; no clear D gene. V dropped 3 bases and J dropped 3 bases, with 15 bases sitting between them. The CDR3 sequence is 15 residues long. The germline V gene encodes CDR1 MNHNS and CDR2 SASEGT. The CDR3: CASSEVGGRFYEQYF. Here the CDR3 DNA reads TGTGCCAGCAGTGAGGTTGGTGGACGGTTCTACGAGCAGTACTTC.

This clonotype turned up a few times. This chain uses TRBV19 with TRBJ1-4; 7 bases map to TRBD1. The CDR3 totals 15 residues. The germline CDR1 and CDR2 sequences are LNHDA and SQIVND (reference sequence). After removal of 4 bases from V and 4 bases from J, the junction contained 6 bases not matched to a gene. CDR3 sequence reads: CASSRIQGINEKLFF. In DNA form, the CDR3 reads TGTGCCAGTAGTAGAATACAGGGGATTAATGAAAAACTGTTTTTT.

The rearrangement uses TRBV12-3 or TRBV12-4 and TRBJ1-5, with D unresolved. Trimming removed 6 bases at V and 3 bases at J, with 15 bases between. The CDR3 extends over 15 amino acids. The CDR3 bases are TGTGCCAGCAGCCACAGTTGGGTGAACAATCAGCCCCAGCATTTT. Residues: CASSHSWVNNQPQHF.

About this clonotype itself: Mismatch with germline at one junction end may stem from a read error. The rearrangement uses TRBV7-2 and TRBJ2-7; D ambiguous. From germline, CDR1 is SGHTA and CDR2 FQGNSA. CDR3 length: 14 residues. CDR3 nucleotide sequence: TGTGCCAGCAGCTTAGGATGGCACGCCTACGAGCAGGACTTC. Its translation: CASSLGWHAYEQDF.

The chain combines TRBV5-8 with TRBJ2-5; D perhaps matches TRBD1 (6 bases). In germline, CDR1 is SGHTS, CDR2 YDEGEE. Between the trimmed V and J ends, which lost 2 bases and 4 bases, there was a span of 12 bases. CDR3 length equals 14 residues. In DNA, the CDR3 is TGTGCCAGCAGCTTCGAGGGGGAATCAGAGACCCAGTACTTC. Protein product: CASSFEGESETQYF. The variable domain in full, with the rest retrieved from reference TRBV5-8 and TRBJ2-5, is EAGVTQSPTHLIKTRGQQATLRCSPISGHTSVYWYQQALGLGLQFLLWYDEGEERNRGNFPPRFSGRQFPNYSSELNVNALELEDSALYLCASSFEGESETQYFGPGTRLLVL.

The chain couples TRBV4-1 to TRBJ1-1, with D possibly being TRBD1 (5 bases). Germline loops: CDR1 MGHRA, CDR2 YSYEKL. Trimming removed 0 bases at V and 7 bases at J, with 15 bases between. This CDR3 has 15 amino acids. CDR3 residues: CASSQEESGANEAFF. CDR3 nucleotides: TGCGCCAGCAGCCAAGAAGAATCCGGGGCTAATGAAGCTTTCTTT.

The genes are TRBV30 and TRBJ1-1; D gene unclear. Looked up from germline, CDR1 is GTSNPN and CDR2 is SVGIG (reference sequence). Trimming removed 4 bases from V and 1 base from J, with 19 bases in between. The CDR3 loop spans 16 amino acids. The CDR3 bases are TGTGCCTGGAATTTCGAGGGAATCTCAACGAACACTGAAGCTTTCTTT. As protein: CAWNFEGISTNTEAFF.

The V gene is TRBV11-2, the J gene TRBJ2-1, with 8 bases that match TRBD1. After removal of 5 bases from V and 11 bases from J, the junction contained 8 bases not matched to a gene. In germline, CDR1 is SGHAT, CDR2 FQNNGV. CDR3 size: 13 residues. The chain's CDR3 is CASSPTRQGKQFF. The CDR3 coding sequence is TGTGCCAGCAGCCCCACCCGACAGGGGAAGCAGTTCTTC.